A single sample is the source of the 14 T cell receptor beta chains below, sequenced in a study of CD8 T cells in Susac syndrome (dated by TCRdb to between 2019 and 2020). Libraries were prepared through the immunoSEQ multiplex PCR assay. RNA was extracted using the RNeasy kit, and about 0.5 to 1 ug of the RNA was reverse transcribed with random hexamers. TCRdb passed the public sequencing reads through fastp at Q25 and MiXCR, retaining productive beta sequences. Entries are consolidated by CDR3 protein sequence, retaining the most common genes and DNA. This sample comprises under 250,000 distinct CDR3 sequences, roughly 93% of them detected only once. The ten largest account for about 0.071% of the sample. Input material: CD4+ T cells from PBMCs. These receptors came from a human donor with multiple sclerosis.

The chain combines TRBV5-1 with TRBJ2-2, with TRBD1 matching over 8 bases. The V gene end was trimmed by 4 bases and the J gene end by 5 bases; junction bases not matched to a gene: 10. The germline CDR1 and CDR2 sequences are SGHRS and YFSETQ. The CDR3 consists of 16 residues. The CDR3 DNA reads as TGCGCCAGCAGCACCGGATGGACAGGGAATACCGGGGAGCTGTTTTTT. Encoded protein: CASSTGWTGNTGELFF.

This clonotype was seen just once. CDR3 DNA sequence: TGTGCCACCAGCCGTGGGGGGGCCTTTGCTTACGAGCAGTACTTC. Protein product: CATSRGGAFAYEQYF. The chain combines TRBV15 with TRBJ2-7, with D perhaps matching TRBD2 (7 bases). This CDR3 contains 15 residues. Trimming took off 5 bases at V and 4 bases at J, with 18 bases between the two ends. Germline values: CDR1 LNHNV, CDR2 YYDKDF (reference sequence).

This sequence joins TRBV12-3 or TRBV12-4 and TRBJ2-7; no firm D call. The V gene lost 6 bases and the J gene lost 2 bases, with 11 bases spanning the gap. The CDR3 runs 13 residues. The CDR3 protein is CASSHPGTYEQYF. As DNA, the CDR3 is TGTGCCAGCAGCCATCCCGGAACCTACGAGCAGTACTTC.

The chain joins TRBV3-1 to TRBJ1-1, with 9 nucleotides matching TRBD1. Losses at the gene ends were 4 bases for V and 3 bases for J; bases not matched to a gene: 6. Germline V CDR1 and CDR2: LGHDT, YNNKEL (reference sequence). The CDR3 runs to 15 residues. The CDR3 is CASSPTGGEDTEAFF. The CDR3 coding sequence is TGTGCCAGCAGCCCCACAGGGGGCGAGGACACTGAAGCTTTCTTT.

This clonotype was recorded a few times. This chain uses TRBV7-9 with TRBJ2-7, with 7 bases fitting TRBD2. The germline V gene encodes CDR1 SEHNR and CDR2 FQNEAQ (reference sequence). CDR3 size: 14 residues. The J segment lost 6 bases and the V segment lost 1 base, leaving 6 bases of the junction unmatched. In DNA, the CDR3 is TGTGCCAGCAGCTTAGGGTCGGCGGGAGCCGAGCAGTACGTC. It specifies CASSLGSAGAEQYV.

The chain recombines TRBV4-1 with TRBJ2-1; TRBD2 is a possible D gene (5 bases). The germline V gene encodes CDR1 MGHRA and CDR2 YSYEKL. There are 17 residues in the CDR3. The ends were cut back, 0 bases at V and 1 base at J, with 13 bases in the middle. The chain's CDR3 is CASSQDLRTQSYNEQFF. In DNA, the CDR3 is TGCGCCAGCAGCCAAGATCTTAGGACTCAATCCTACAATGAGCAGTTCTTC.

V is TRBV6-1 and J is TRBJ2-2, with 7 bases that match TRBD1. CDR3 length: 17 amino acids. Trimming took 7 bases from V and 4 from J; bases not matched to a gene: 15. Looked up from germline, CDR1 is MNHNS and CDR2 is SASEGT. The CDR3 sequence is CASNPTGSTPFTGELFF. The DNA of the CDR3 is TGTGCCAGCAACCCGACAGGGTCTACACCATTCACCGGGGAGCTGTTTTTT.

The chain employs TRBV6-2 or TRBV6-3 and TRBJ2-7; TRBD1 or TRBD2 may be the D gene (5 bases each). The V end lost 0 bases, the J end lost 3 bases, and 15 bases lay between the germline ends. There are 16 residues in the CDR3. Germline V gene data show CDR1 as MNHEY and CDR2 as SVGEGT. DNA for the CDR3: TGTGCCAGCAGTTACTCAACCGGGACGGTGAACTACGAGCAGTACGTC. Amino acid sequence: CASSYSTGTVNYEQYV.

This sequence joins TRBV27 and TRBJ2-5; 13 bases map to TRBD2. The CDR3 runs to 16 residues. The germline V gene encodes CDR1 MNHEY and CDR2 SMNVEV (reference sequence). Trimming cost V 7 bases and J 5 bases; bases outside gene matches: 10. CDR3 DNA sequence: TGTGCCAGCAACCCAACTAGCGGGGGGGCCGGGGAGACCCAGTACTTC. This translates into CASNPTSGGAGETQYF.

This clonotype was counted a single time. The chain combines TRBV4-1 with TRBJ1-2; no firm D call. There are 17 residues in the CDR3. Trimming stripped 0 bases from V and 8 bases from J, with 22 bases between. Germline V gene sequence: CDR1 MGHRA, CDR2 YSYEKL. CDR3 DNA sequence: TGCGCCAGCAGCCAAGATCTTCGGAAGACACTTCCAAGGGGCTACACCTTC. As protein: CASSQDLRKTLPRGYTF.

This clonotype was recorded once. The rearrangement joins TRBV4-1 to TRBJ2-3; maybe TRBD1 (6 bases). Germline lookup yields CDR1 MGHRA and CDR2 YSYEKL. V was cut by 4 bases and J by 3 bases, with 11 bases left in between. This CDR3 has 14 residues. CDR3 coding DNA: TGCGCCAGCAGCCCAGGGGAACGGACAGATACGCAGTATTTT. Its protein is CASSPGERTDTQYF.

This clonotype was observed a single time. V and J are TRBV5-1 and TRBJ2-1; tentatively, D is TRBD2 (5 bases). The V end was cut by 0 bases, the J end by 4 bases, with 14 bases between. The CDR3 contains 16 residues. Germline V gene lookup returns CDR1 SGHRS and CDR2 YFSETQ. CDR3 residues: CASSLAVGVRYNEQFF. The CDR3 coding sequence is TGCGCCAGCAGCTTGGCCGTGGGAGTAAGATACAATGAGCAGTTCTTC.

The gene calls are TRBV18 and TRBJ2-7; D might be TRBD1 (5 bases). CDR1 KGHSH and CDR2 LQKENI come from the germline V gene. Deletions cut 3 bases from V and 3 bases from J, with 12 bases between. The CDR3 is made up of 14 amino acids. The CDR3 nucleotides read TGTGCCAGCTCACCTTCTGGGGCCTTCTACGAGCAGTACGTC. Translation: CASSPSGAFYEQYV.

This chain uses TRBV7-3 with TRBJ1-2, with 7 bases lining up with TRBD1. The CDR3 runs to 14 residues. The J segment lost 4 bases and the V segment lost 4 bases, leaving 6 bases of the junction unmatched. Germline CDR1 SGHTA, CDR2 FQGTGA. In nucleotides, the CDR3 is TGTGCCAGCAGCTCGAACGCAGGGGGCTATGGCTACACCTTC. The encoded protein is CASSSNAGGYGYTF.